Listed below are T cell receptor beta chains from one sample, sequenced in a study of T cells after yellow fever vaccination. TCRdb reprocessed the 5' RACE reads with MiXCR, giving one entry per CDR3 protein. Found here are approximately 550,000 distinct CDR3 sequences, approximately 13% of them singletons; the top ten hold roughly 13%. Source: PBMCs, taken on the day of the yellow fever booster vaccination. The receptors originated from a man younger than 45 who received the YFV17D yellow fever vaccine. Both conserved end residues are part of each CDR3. Fields, in order: J gene, CDR3 length, V gene, clone size, D gene, CDR3 DNA, CDR3 protein. D genes are given only for firm matches. The listing skips clone size in some rows; elsewhere it reads once, few, many or a size class.

TRBJ2-3 13 TRBV12-3/TRBV12-4 few . TGTGCCAGCAATCTCTTCGACACAGATACGCAGTATTTT CASNLFDTDTQYF
TRBJ2-7 11 TRBV6-6 . . TGTGCCAGCAGTTACGGAGTTGGGCAGTACTTC CASSYGVGQYF
TRBJ2-1 15 TRBV28 . TRBD2 TGTGCCAGCAGTCCCTCCAGCGGGGGGCTCAATGAGCAGTTCTTC CASSPSSGGLNEQFF
TRBJ1-6 15 TRBV6-1 . . TGTGCCAGCAGTAGGACAACCAACCATAATTCACCCCTCCACTTT CASSRTTNHNSPLHF
TRBJ2-1 14 TRBV9 few . TGTGCCAGCAGCGTAGGAGCGGCCTACAATGAGCAGTTCTTC CASSVGAAYNEQFF
TRBJ2-7 14 TRBV11-2 few . TGTGCCAGCAGCCCGCAGACATTCTCCTACGAGCAGTACTTC CASSPQTFSYEQYF
TRBJ1-2 15 TRBV12-3/TRBV12-4 . . TGTGCCAGCAGTCCCGACGCACGGGGGAGCTATGGCTACACCTTC CASSPDARGSYGYTF
TRBJ1-1 15 TRBV11-2 few . TGTGCCAGCAGCTTATTTTTTGAGGGGAACACTGAAGCTTTCTTT CASSLFFEGNTEAFF
TRBJ2-7 13 TRBV29-1 . TRBD1 TGCAGCGTTGCGGGGACAGGGTCCTACGAGCAGTACTTC CSVAGTGSYEQYF
TRBJ2-3 13 TRBV12-3/TRBV12-4 . . TGTGCCAGCAGGAAGACACACACAGATACGCAGTATTTT CASRKTHTDTQYF
TRBJ1-2 13 TRBV20-1 few TRBD1 TGCAGTGCGACCACCGGGACAGTCTCTGGCTACACCTTC CSATTGTVSGYTF
TRBJ2-1 15 TRBV3-1 few TRBD2 TGTGCCAGCAGGCACGGGGGGAACACCTACAATGAGCAGTTCTTC CASRHGGNTYNEQFF
TRBJ2-1 14 TRBV23-1 many TRBD1 TGCGCCAGCCGTCCCGGGACAGGGTACAATGAGCAGTTCTTC CASRPGTGYNEQFF
TRBJ1-5 15 TRBV5-1 few . TGCGCCAGCAGTCTCGGACCAGGAGGCAATCAGCCCCAGCATTTT CASSLGPGGNQPQHF
TRBJ2-5 14 TRBV20-1 few TRBD2 TGCAGTGCTCAGGGTATTAGCGGGGCGGAGACCCAGTACTTC CSAQGISGAETQYF
TRBJ2-7 13 TRBV5-8 . . TGTGCCAGCGACCCTTTCGGTGCCCACGAGCAGTACTTC CASDPFGAHEQYF
TRBJ1-5 14 TRBV28 . TRBD1 TGTGCCAGCAGCCCGGACAGGGGATCCCAGCCCCAGCATTTT CASSPDRGSQPQHF
TRBJ2-6 14 TRBV6-2/TRBV6-3 . . TGTGCCAGCAGTTCCCTGGGACTGAATCGCGACCTGACTTTC CASSSLGLNRDLTF
TRBJ2-1 14 TRBV6-1 . . TGTGCCAGCAGTACAGGGGGGGGTTACAATGAGCAGTTCTTC CASSTGGGYNEQFF